This T cell receptor beta chain was documented in a study of control samples from healthy donors and cancer patients. The germline gives CDR1 MNHNS, CDR2 SASEGT. Trimming removed 3 bases at V and 8 bases at J, with 4 bases between. CDR3 length equals 10 residues. Data came from immunoSEQ multiplex PCR; TCRdb stores just in-frame clones and leaves some out. The sample shows around 90,000 clones, about 85% of them seen only once. The source material was blood. J is TRBJ1-1 and V is TRBV6-1; D not certain. The receptor was derived from a man aged 30-40 years in good health. In DNA form, the CDR3 reads TGTGCCAGCAGTGACAGGGAAGCTTTCTTT. The encoded protein is CASSDREAFF.